This passage covers 13 T cell receptor beta chains from one sample sequenced in a study of circulating and synovial CD4+ cells in juvenile arthritis. Using immunoSEQ multiplex PCR, the repertoire was profiled, and TCRdb retains in-frame clones only, with some absent. The table shows some 35,000 clones, with about 94% occurring only once. Sequenced: CD4+ T cells from blood. Receptor source: a human donor with juvenile idiopathic arthritis.

The chain uses TRBV6-4 and TRBJ2-3; D unclear. Germline lookup yields CDR1 MRHNA and CDR2 SNTAGT. V was pared by 5 bases and J by 2 bases, with 11 bases between. The CDR3 length is 14 residues. CDR3 DNA sequence: TGTGCCAGCAGTAACAGATTCAACACAGATACGCAGTATTTT. Its translation: CASSNRFNTDTQYF.

This sequence joins TRBV4-1 and TRBJ2-7, with 14 bases identical to TRBD2. J lost 3 bases, V lost 0 bases, and 1 base had no gene match. Germline-derived CDR1 and CDR2 are MGHRA and YSYEKL. The CDR3 length is 16 residues. DNA of the CDR3: TGCGCCAGCAGCCAAGAGACTAGCGGGGGGGGCTACGAGCAGTACTTC. Protein sequence: CASSQETSGGGYEQYF.

This clone was picked up one time. The J gene is TRBJ2-3, the V gene TRBV5-8, with D unclear. CDR3 size: 12 residues. Germline V gene sequence: CDR1 SGHTS, CDR2 YDEGEE. V lost 3 bases to trimming and J lost 2 bases, with 4 bases between them. DNA for the CDR3: TGTGCCAGCAGCTCCTCCACAGATACGCAGTATTTT. Its protein is CASSSSTDTQYF.

The V gene is TRBV7-3, the J gene TRBJ2-1; 9 nucleotides line up with TRBD2. The CDR3 consists of 15 residues. The germline CDR1 and CDR2 sequences are SGHTA and FQGTGA. V was pared by 5 bases and J by 5 bases, with 7 bases of the junction left unmatched. CDR3 region: CASSLWTSDHNEQFF. CDR3 sequence (DNA): TGTGCCAGCAGCCTTTGGACTAGCGATCACAATGAGCAGTTCTTC.

The V call is TRBV25-1, the J call TRBJ2-5; 8 bases are a match to TRBD1. J gave up 5 bases and V 3 bases, and 11 bases lay outside the gene matches. The CDR3 spans 16 residues. Germline assignment: CDR1 MGHDK and CDR2 SYGVNS. The CDR3 DNA reads as TGTGCCAGCAGTGATCTGAGGACAGGGACCGAGGAGACCCAGTACTTC. The encoded protein is CASSDLRTGTEETQYF.

The chain combines TRBV18 with TRBJ1-1; D remains unclear. The CDR3 length is 12 residues. V lost 4 bases to trimming and J lost 8 bases, with 11 bases between them. Germline V gene lookup returns CDR1 KGHSH and CDR2 LQKENI. The DNA of the CDR3 is TGTGCCAGCTCACTGAGCCCCGGGGAAGCTTTCTTT. This gives the protein CASSLSPGEAFF.

The chain has TRBV7-3 and TRBJ2-2, with 11 bases lining up with TRBD1. CDR1 is SGHTA and CDR2 is FQGTGA in the germline V gene. Trimming took 7 bases from V and 8 from J; bases not matched to a gene: 9. The CDR3 runs 15 residues. The CDR3 sequence: CASKGTGGFSGELFF. Written as DNA, the CDR3 is TGTGCCAGCAAGGGGACAGGGGGTTTTTCGGGGGAGCTGTTTTTT.

The genes are TRBV19 and TRBJ1-1; 8 bases fit TRBD1. Trimming removed 7 bases from V and 1 base from J; junction bases left unmatched: 11. The length of the CDR3 is 16 residues. Germline V gene lookup returns CDR1 LNHDA and CDR2 SQIVND (reference sequence). CDR3 coding DNA: TGTGCCAGTACCTCACCGCCCGGGACAGGGAACACTGAAGCTTTCTTT. Residues: CASTSPPGTGNTEAFF.

The J gene is TRBJ2-7, the V gene TRBV7-2, with D perhaps TRBD2 (5 bases). Germline assignment: CDR1 SGHTA and CDR2 FQGNSA. The V gene lost 1 base and the J gene lost 4 bases, with 8 bases spanning the gap. The CDR3 covers 13 residues. CDR3 sequence (DNA): TGTGCCAGCAGCTTAGTTAGAGGGTACGAGCAGTACTTC. It yields the protein CASSLVRGYEQYF.

This chain links TRBV27 with TRBJ2-5; TRBD1 aligns across 11 bases. The CDR3 consists of 15 residues. V was pared by 7 bases and J by 7 bases, with 11 bases of the junction left unmatched. In germline, CDR1 is MNHEY, CDR2 SMNVEV (reference sequence). In nucleotides, the CDR3 is TGTGCCAGCAAGTCCCAACCGGGACAGGGGGTGACCCAGTACTTC. It specifies CASKSQPGQGVTQYF.

The J gene is TRBJ2-5, the V gene TRBV7-9; D gene ambiguous. V shed 4 bases and J shed 1 base, with 10 bases lying between them. The CDR3 length is 14 residues. The germline V gene encodes CDR1 SEHNR and CDR2 FQNEAQ (reference sequence). CDR3 coding DNA: TGTGCCAGCAGCTCGAGACTGACCCAAGAGACCCAGTACTTC. The encoded protein is CASSSRLTQETQYF.

The chain's CDR3 is CASSIQDSNYGYTF. CDR3 DNA: TGTGCCAGTAGTATCCAGGACTCTAACTATGGCTACACCTTC. The chain links TRBV19 to TRBJ1-2; D is uncertain. CDR1 and CDR2 (germline): LNHDA, SQIVND (reference sequence). V gave up 3 bases and J gave up 0 bases, with 8 bases separating them. This CDR3 contains 14 residues.

The chain employs TRBV10-3 and TRBJ2-2, with D uncertain. Trimming removed 0 bases from V and 6 bases from J, with 8 bases in between. The CDR3 has 14 amino acids. Germline CDR1 and CDR2: ENHRY and SYGVKD. In DNA, the CDR3 is TGTGCCATCAGTGAGTCGAAGCCGGCCGGGGAGCTGTTTTTT. Its translation: CAISESKPAGELFF.